The present T cell receptor (beta chain) was sequenced within a study of blood T cell repertoires in COVID-19. Study-level information: The analysed material was cDNA or gDNA that came from T cells, B-cell-depleted T cells, or PBMCs.

Germline values: CDR1 SQVTM, CDR2 ANQGSEA. This CDR3 region has 13 residues. Trimming took 1 base from V and 4 from J, leaving 8 bases between them. Authors' analysis steps: Reference gene primer amplification in the assay estimated nucleated cell counts. TCRdb's table, derived via immunoSEQ multiplex PCR, lists solely in-frame clones and lacks some. The D gene and trimming were derived from the DNA, and the V and J assignments and clone size from that table. The table records approximately 71,000 clones, 90% of them present only once. Sequenced material: peripheral blood. This clonotype was sampled from a woman between 18 and 30 years old with acute or convalescent COVID-19. The genes are TRBV29-1 and TRBJ2-1; tentatively, D is TRBD2 (6 bases). CDR3 loop: CSVEVAAYNEQFF. The CDR3 DNA follows: TGCAGCGTTGAAGTAGCGGCATACAATGAGCAGTTCTTC.